Below are 28 T cell receptor beta chains sequenced from a single sample in a study of control samples from healthy donors and cancer patients. TCRdb's copy holds only in-frame clones and misses some; the assay was immunoSEQ multiplex PCR. The profile covers under 80,000 clones, with 94% appearing a single time and 6.2% taken by the ten largest. The sample taken for sequencing was blood. The receptors were gathered from a woman between 40 and 50 years old in good health.

This chain connects TRBV6-5 to TRBJ2-7; either TRBD1 or TRBD2 may fit D (6 bases each). The germline gives CDR1 MNHEY, CDR2 SVGAGI. The CDR3 contains 15 residues. V shed 4 bases and J shed 5 bases, with 18 bases lying between them. CDR3 DNA sequence: TGTGCCAGCAGTTTCCGGGGCAGGGGAGGACACGAGCAGTACTTC. Its protein is CASSFRGRGGHEQYF.

CDR3 bases: TGTGCCAGCAGTTCGACTAGCGGGGGGGCCACAGATACGCAGTATTTT. Translation gives CASSSTSGGATDTQYF. This sequence joins TRBV2 and TRBJ2-3, with 14 bases lining up with TRBD2. Germline V lookup: CDR1 SNHLY, CDR2 FYNNEI. There are 16 residues in the CDR3. V shed 5 bases, J shed 2 bases, and the junction held 3 bases outside the gene matches.

This sequence joins TRBV2 and TRBJ2-6; D not certain. The CDR3 covers 15 residues. Germline V gene lookup returns CDR1 SNHLY and CDR2 FYNNEI. Trimming shortened V by 2 bases and J by 2 bases, and 7 bases separated the two germline ends. The CDR3: CASSERSTGANVLTF. As DNA, the CDR3 is TGTGCCAGCAGTGAAAGGTCCACTGGGGCCAACGTCCTGACTTTC.

This chain connects TRBV28 to TRBJ2-1; D gene uncertain. The CDR3 runs 13 residues. The V end was cut by 8 bases, the J end by 7 bases, with 15 bases between. The germline gives CDR1 MDHEN, CDR2 SYDVKM. Here the CDR3 reads CASQGPSFNEQFF. Written as DNA, the CDR3 is TGTGCCAGCCAAGGCCCCTCCTTTAATGAGCAGTTCTTC.

V usage is TRBV27 and J usage is TRBJ1-1, with 11 nucleotides matching TRBD1. The CDR3 contains 16 residues. Germline loops: CDR1 MNHEY, CDR2 SMNVEV (reference sequence). V was clipped by 0 bases and J by 4 bases; unmatched bases: 4. The CDR3 bases are TGTGCCAGCAGTTTATCTGGACAGGGGGCGAGCACTGAAGCTTTCTTT. Protein product: CASSLSGQGASTEAFF.

J is TRBJ1-2 and V is TRBV27, with 7 bases matching TRBD1. The CDR3 extends over 14 amino acids. V was pared by 5 bases and J by 8 bases, with 11 bases of the junction left unmatched. From germline, CDR1 is MNHEY and CDR2 SMNVEV (reference sequence). The CDR3 sequence is CASSADRDQGGYTF. In DNA form, the CDR3 reads TGTGCCAGCAGTGCCGACAGGGACCAGGGGGGCTACACCTTC.

This clone has a single count. This rearrangement joins TRBV4-1 to TRBJ1-2; possibly TRBD1 for D (5 bases). The CDR3 length is 14 residues. Germline V gene lookup returns CDR1 MGHRA and CDR2 YSYEKL. The V end was cut by 1 base, the J end by 6 bases, with 12 bases between. This CDR3 reads CASSQGPGTDGYTF. The CDR3 DNA follows: TGCGCCAGCAGCCAAGGTCCCGGGACCGATGGCTACACCTTC.

The chain joins TRBV6-5 to TRBJ1-1; 9 bases line up with TRBD1. This CDR3 has 15 residues. CDR1 and CDR2 (germline): MNHEY, SVGAGI. Trimming took 6 bases from V and 3 from J; bases not matched to a gene: 8. This chain's CDR3 is CASSLQGQGHTEAFF. The DNA for the CDR3 is TGTGCCAGCAGCCTACAAGGACAGGGGCACACTGAAGCTTTCTTT.

This chain links TRBV6-1 with TRBJ2-2, with 12 bases matching TRBD2. The junction had 1 base not matched to a gene; V was cut back by 2 bases and J by 0 bases. Germline values: CDR1 MNHNS, CDR2 SASEGT. The CDR3 has 17 residues. The CDR3 reads CASSESSGRANTGELFF. The CDR3 bases are TGTGCCAGCAGTGAATCTAGCGGGAGGGCGAACACCGGGGAGCTGTTTTTT.

The rearrangement links TRBV6-5 to TRBJ2-2, with TRBD1 matching over 8 bases. This CDR3 spans 13 amino acids. V dropped 5 bases and J dropped 6; count of bases not matched to a gene: 2. Germline values: CDR1 MNHEY, CDR2 SVGAGI. CDR3 DNA sequence: TGTGCCAGCAGTCAGGGACAGGCCGGGGAGCTGTTTTTT. Its translation: CASSQGQAGELFF.

V is TRBV6-4 and J is TRBJ2-1; 8 bases are shared with TRBD2. Germline lookup yields CDR1 MRHNA and CDR2 SNTAGT. CDR3 size: 13 residues. The junction had 3 bases not matched to a gene; V was cut back by 6 bases and J by 5 bases. Here the CDR3 DNA reads TGTGCCAGCAGCAGCGGGGGACACAATGAGCAGTTCTTC. Residues: CASSSGGHNEQFF.

V gene TRBV7-9 combines with J gene TRBJ1-5, with D perhaps TRBD1 (5 bases). V was trimmed by 0 bases and J by 0 bases, leaving 9 bases between them. The CDR3 runs 16 residues. CDR1 is SEHNR and CDR2 is FQNEAQ in the germline V gene (reference sequence). The CDR3 DNA is TGTGCCAGCAGCTTAGCGGGGGATTATAGCAATCAGCCCCAGCATTTT. Translating it yields CASSLAGDYSNQPQHF. The whole variable domain, filled in from reference TRBV7-9 and TRBJ1-5, reads DTGVSQNPRHKITKRGQNVTFRCDPISEHNRLYWYRQTLGQGPEFLTYFQNEAQLEKSRLLSDRFSAERPKGSFSTLEIQRTEQGDSAMYLCASSLAGDYSNQPQHFGDGTRLSIL.

The chain couples TRBV7-9 to TRBJ1-4; D is undetermined. Looked up from germline, CDR1 is SEHNR and CDR2 is FQNEAQ (reference sequence). With 5 bases removed from V and 0 bases from J, the gap between germline ends came to 10 bases. The CDR3 sequence is 15 residues long. For the CDR3, the DNA is TGTGCCAGCAGCGGCCGCGACGCAACTAATGAAAAACTGTTTTTT. Its protein product is CASSGRDATNEKLFF.

This rearrangement joins TRBV18 to TRBJ2-7, with TRBD1 matching over 8 bases. J lost 4 bases, V lost 5 bases, and 13 bases had no gene match. The CDR3 totals 16 residues. CDR1 is KGHSH, CDR2 LQKENI, per germline. The CDR3 sequence: CASSDSGGEILYEQYF. Written as DNA, the CDR3 is TGTGCCAGCTCAGACTCAGGGGGCGAGATTTTATACGAGCAGTACTTC.

This chain links TRBV4-3 with TRBJ2-1; no firm D call. Germline V lookup: CDR1 LGHNA, CDR2 YSLEER. The CDR3 spans 13 residues. Trimming took 0 bases from V and 7 from J, leaving 7 bases between them. The CDR3 protein is CASSQESRNEQFF. Written as DNA, the CDR3 is TGCGCCAGCAGCCAAGAGTCCAGAAATGAGCAGTTCTTC.

The genes are TRBV27 and TRBJ1-5, with D perhaps matching TRBD1 (6 bases). This CDR3 comprises 17 residues. CDR1 and CDR2 (germline): MNHEY, SMNVEV (reference sequence). Trimming stripped 6 bases from V and 0 bases from J, with 18 bases between. For the CDR3, the DNA is TGTGCCAGCAGAGGCAGGGGACGCCCCCTTAGCAATCAGCCCCAGCATTTT. Its translation is CASRGRGRPLSNQPQHF.

This chain links TRBV10-1 with TRBJ1-1; perhaps TRBD1 as D (5 bases). This CDR3 comprises 13 residues. Germline CDR1 WNHNN, CDR2 SYGVQD (reference sequence). V was pared by 0 bases and J by 6 bases, with 8 bases between. CDR3 amino acids: CASSESGVSEAFF. The CDR3 coding sequence is TGCGCCAGCAGTGAGTCGGGGGTGTCTGAAGCTTTCTTT.

The CDR3, as DNA: TGCGCCAGCAGCCAAGTGGGCGGGGGGGCCGGCGAGCAGTACTTC. It is translated as CASSQVGGGAGEQYF. The chain carries TRBV4-3 and TRBJ2-7; 9 bases fit TRBD2. V shed 1 base, J shed 6 bases, and the junction held 7 bases outside the gene matches. Germline values: CDR1 LGHNA, CDR2 YSLEER. This CDR3 region has 15 residues.

This sequence joins TRBV5-8 and TRBJ2-3, with D possibly being TRBD2 (6 bases). V was trimmed by 0 bases and J by 0 bases, leaving 8 bases between them. The CDR3 is made up of 15 amino acids. Germline assignment: CDR1 SGHTS and CDR2 YDEGEE. CDR3 sequence reads: CASSLGGTSTDTQYF. The CDR3 DNA sequence: TGTGCCAGCAGCTTGGGAGGGACTAGCACAGATACGCAGTATTTT.

The chain combines TRBV27 with TRBJ2-5; a weak D match, TRBD2 (5 bases). Germline assignment: CDR1 MNHEY and CDR2 SMNVEV (reference sequence). V gave up 9 bases and J gave up 1 base, with 9 bases separating them. The CDR3 consists of 12 residues. CDR3 sequence reads: CASSEGQETQYF. The CDR3 nucleotides read TGTGCCAGTTCCGAGGGCCAAGAGACCCAGTACTTC.

This clone was recorded a few times. The chain couples TRBV6-4 to TRBJ1-6; 7 bases align to TRBD1. V lost 3 bases, J lost 10 bases, and 12 bases stayed unmatched. This CDR3 contains 16 residues. Germline loops: CDR1 MRHNA, CDR2 SNTAGT. CDR3 loop: CASSDCLGQGDSPLHF. For the CDR3, the DNA is TGTGCCAGCAGTGATTGTCTGGGGCAGGGGGACTCACCCCTCCACTTT.

The chain couples TRBV19 to TRBJ2-5; 12 bases are a match to TRBD2. Germline V gene lookup returns CDR1 LNHDA and CDR2 SQIVND (reference sequence). V lost 5 bases to trimming and J lost 5 bases; unmatched junction nucleotides: 6. The CDR3 consists of 15 residues. CDR3 amino acids: CASSRGLAGTETQYF. CDR3 in DNA: TGTGCCAGTAGTCGAGGACTAGCGGGGACGGAGACCCAGTACTTC. Supplemented by reference TRBV19 and TRBJ2-5, the full variable domain reads DGGITQSPKYLFRKEGQNVTLSCEQNLNHDAMYWYRQDPGQGLRLIYYSQIVNDFQKGDIAEGYSVSREKKESFPLTVTSAQKNPTAFYLCASSRGLAGTETQYFGPGTRLLVL.

V usage is TRBV11-2 and J usage is TRBJ2-5; 10 bases are a match to TRBD1. There are 14 residues in the CDR3. CDR1 is SGHAT and CDR2 is FQNNGV in the germline V gene. V shed 1 base and J 12 bases; nucleotides not matched to a gene: 8. The DNA of the CDR3 is TGTGCCAGCAGCTTAGGGGGGGACAGGGGCCCTAAGTACTTC. Protein product: CASSLGGDRGPKYF.

V is TRBV19 and J is TRBJ1-2, with D unresolved. Germline assignment: CDR1 LNHDA and CDR2 SQIVND (reference sequence). V lost 2 bases and J lost 2, with 6 bases in between. The CDR3 is 13 amino acids. CDR3 sequence reads: CASSIKLNYGYTF. CDR3 in DNA: TGTGCCAGTAGTATAAAACTCAACTATGGCTACACCTTC.

This chain links TRBV28 with TRBJ1-1; D gene unclear. The germline gives CDR1 MDHEN, CDR2 SYDVKM. The CDR3 runs 15 residues. V gave up 5 bases and J gave up 4 bases, with 17 bases separating them. This chain's CDR3 is CASSRDQWGGTEAFF. The CDR3 nucleotides read TGTGCCAGCAGTCGCGATCAGTGGGGTGGCACTGAAGCTTTCTTT.

The chain has TRBV5-4 and TRBJ2-3; 10 nucleotides align to TRBD2. J gave up 6 bases and V 4 bases, and 11 bases lay outside the gene matches. CDR1 SGHNT and CDR2 YYREEE come from the germline V gene (reference sequence). The CDR3 covers 16 residues. The CDR3 protein is CASSPKLAGRADTQYF. DNA of the CDR3: TGTGCCAGCAGCCCGAAACTAGCGGGGCGGGCCGATACGCAGTATTTT.

This sequence joins TRBV4-1 and TRBJ2-1; TRBD2 matches 8 bases. Germline CDR1 and CDR2: MGHRA and YSYEKL. Trimming cost V 6 bases and J 10 bases; bases outside gene matches: 14. This CDR3 region has 15 residues. CDR3 coding DNA: TGCGCCAGCAGTCGCCACAGTGCGCGGGAGGAAGAGCAGTTCTTC. Amino acids: CASSRHSAREEEQFF.

The CDR3 DNA reads as TGTGCCAGCAGACCTTGGGCAGGGGCCTACAATGAGCAGTTCTTC. Its translation: CASRPWAGAYNEQFF. This chain connects TRBV27 to TRBJ2-1; possibly TRBD1 for D (6 bases). Trimming took off 6 bases at V and 2 bases at J, with 14 bases between the two ends. This CDR3 is built from 15 residues. CDR1 is MNHEY, CDR2 SMNVEV, per germline (reference sequence).